This entry features one T cell receptor beta chain sequence. Its target is unknown. The data were produced by immunoSEQ multiplex PCR, yet TCRdb's version contains in-frame clones alone and is incomplete. Counted here are over 100,000 clones, around 93% occurring once; the ten biggest clones make up less than 8.5%. The sample belongs to a study of T cell responses to AZD1222 COVID-19 vaccine. Study outcomes and limitations: It was only a handful of AZD1222 recipients who were seropositive at baseline.

The V segment lost 4 bases and the J segment 4 bases; nucleotides outside the gene matches: 4. CDR3 size: 14 residues. Germline V lookup: CDR1 SGDLS, CDR2 YYNGEE. Specimen: peripheral blood, collected on day 0 of AZD1222 vaccination. The chain recombines TRBV9 with TRBJ2-2; 7 bases are a match to TRBD1. This TCR was sampled from an adult in good health. The CDR3 spells CASSPGQFTGELFF. DNA of the CDR3: TGTGCCAGCAGCCCGGGACAGTTCACCGGGGAGCTGTTTTTT.